The rows below give T cell receptor beta chains drawn from one sample of a study of blood T cell repertoires in COVID-19. Assay used: immunoSEQ multiplex PCR; TCRdb lists only in-frame clones, some missing. The sample carries about 170,000 clones, around four fifths recorded once. Sample: peripheral blood. These receptors were obtained from a woman older than 75 with COVID-19, enrolled during active disease. Both conserved end residues are part of each CDR3. D genes are given only for firm matches. Only some rows state a clone size, as once, few, many or a class for expanded clones.

J: TRBJ2-2
size: .
D: .
V: TRBV3-1/TRBV3-2
DNA: TGTGCCAGCAACAAGGGACAAGTTGGTGGGGAGCTGTTTTTT
CDR3: CASNKGQVGGELFF

J: TRBJ2-5
size: .
D: TRBD1
V: TRBV5-1
DNA: TGCGCCAGCAGCTTGGGGGACAGCCACCAAGAGACCCAGTACTTC
CDR3: CASSLGDSHQETQYF

J: TRBJ1-6
size: once
D: .
V: TRBV10-3
DNA: TGTGCCATCGGTCGTGAGGTTAGATCACCCCTCCACTTT
CDR3: CAIGREVRSPLHF

J: TRBJ1-4
size: once
D: .
V: TRBV5-1
DNA: TGCGCCAGCAGCTCCTTGGATAGGACAGTTGCAACTAATGAAAAACTGTTTTTT
CDR3: CASSSLDRTVATNEKLFF

J: TRBJ1-2
size: .
D: .
V: TRBV6-5
DNA: TGTGCCAGCTATCTAACAGGTTATGGCTACACCTTC
CDR3: CASYLTGYGYTF

J: TRBJ2-2
size: .
D: TRBD2
V: TRBV7-7
DNA: TGTGCTAGCACCCGGACTAGCGGGGGGACCGGGGAGCTGTTTTTT
CDR3: CASTRTSGGTGELFF

J: TRBJ2-3
size: .
D: .
V: TRBV9
DNA: TGTGCCAGCAGCTCTCAGGTGGGGGGACAGAGCACAGATACGCAGTATTTT
CDR3: CASSSQVGGQSTDTQYF

J: TRBJ2-3
size: .
D: .
V: TRBV27
DNA: TGTGCCAGCAGTTACTCCACAGATACGCAGTATTTT
CDR3: CASSYSTDTQYF

J: TRBJ1-3
size: .
D: .
V: TRBV6-5
DNA: TGTGCCAGCAGCCGTCGACCTCAAGAGGAAAACACCATATATTTT
CDR3: CASSRRPQEENTIYF

J: TRBJ2-1
size: few
D: TRBD1
V: TRBV2
DNA: TGTGCCAGCAGTCCAGGACAGGGGCCATACAATGAGCAGTTCTTC
CDR3: CASSPGQGPYNEQFF

J: TRBJ1-1
size: few
D: .
V: TRBV5-6
DNA: TGTGCCAGCAGCTTGAAGGGGCTAGAAGCTTTCTTT
CDR3: CASSLKGLEAFF

J: TRBJ2-7
size: .
D: .
V: TRBV30
DNA: TGTGCCTGCGCTCTGAGCTTAGCCTACGAGCAGTACTTC
CDR3: CACALSLAYEQYF

J: TRBJ2-2
size: .
D: TRBD2
V: TRBV6-5
DNA: TGTGCCAGCAGTTACGGGACTAGCCTGAACACCGGGGAGCTGTTTTTT
CDR3: CASSYGTSLNTGELFF

J: TRBJ2-7
size: .
D: .
V: TRBV28
DNA: TGTGCCAGCAGGGACCTCGGGATCAACGAGCAGTACTTC
CDR3: CASRDLGINEQYF

J: TRBJ1-3
size: once
D: .
V: TRBV7-8
DNA: TGTGCCAGCAGCTTAGATTTAAGCAGAAACACCATATATTTT
CDR3: CASSLDLSRNTIYF

J: TRBJ2-5
size: .
D: .
V: TRBV2
DNA: TGTGCCAGCAGTGAGGGGCGGCTGTCAGAGACCCAGTACTTC
CDR3: CASSEGRLSETQYF

J: TRBJ1-4
size: .
D: .
V: TRBV5-4
DNA: TGTGCCAGCAGCTCACGCGTGAATGAAAAACTGTTTTTT
CDR3: CASSSRVNEKLFF

J: TRBJ2-5
size: once
D: .
V: TRBV11-2
DNA: TGTGCCAGCAGCCGTAGGACAGCAAACCAAGAGACCCAGTACTTC
CDR3: CASSRRTANQETQYF

J: TRBJ1-1
size: .
D: .
V: TRBV6-5
DNA: TGTGCCAGCAGTTACTCCGGGGGGAACACTGAAGCTTTCTTT
CDR3: CASSYSGGNTEAFF

J: TRBJ2-2
size: .
D: .
V: TRBV5-4
DNA: TGTGCCAGCAGCCCGGACAGACCGAACACCGGGGAGCTGTTTTTT
CDR3: CASSPDRPNTGELFF

J: TRBJ1-5
size: .
D: .
V: TRBV28
DNA: TGTGCCAGCAGTCCCCCGTCGGGGGTAAGAACTTATCAGCCCCAGCATTTT
CDR3: CASSPPSGVRTYQPQHF

J: TRBJ1-2
size: .
D: .
V: TRBV6-1
DNA: TGTGCCAGCAGTGAAGGGGGTACAGGGTACTATGGCTACACCTTC
CDR3: CASSEGGTGYYGYTF

J: TRBJ2-1
size: .
D: .
V: TRBV3-1/TRBV3-2
DNA: TGTGCCAGCAGCGGGGGGGCCCGTAATGAGCAGTTCTTC
CDR3: CASSGGARNEQFF

J: TRBJ1-6
size: .
D: TRBD1
V: TRBV5-1
DNA: TGCGCCAGCAGCTGGGGGACAGACAATTCACCCCTCCACTTT
CDR3: CASSWGTDNSPLHF

J: TRBJ1-5
size: .
D: .
V: TRBV12-3/TRBV12-4
DNA: TGTGCCAGCAGTAAAACAGGATTGGCCCAGCATTTT
CDR3: CASSKTGLAQHF

J: TRBJ2-1
size: .
D: TRBD2
V: TRBV28
DNA: TGTGCCAGCAGCCGAGGGACTAGGGGCTATGAGCAGTTCTTC
CDR3: CASSRGTRGYEQFF

J: TRBJ1-5
size: .
D: .
V: TRBV29-1
DNA: TGCAGCGCCGCGGCGGGGCAGAGCAATCAGCCCCAGCATTTT
CDR3: CSAAAGQSNQPQHF

J: TRBJ2-1
size: .
D: .
V: TRBV9
DNA: TGTGCCAGCAGCGTAGCCTCAAGGACAGTTCGGGAGCAGTTCTTC
CDR3: CASSVASRTVREQFF

J: TRBJ2-1
size: .
D: TRBD2
V: TRBV15
DNA: TGTGCCACCAGCAGAGATTTCCATCCGCAACCCACGACTAGCGGGAGTTTTGGGGAGCAGTTCTTC
CDR3: CATSRDFHPQPTTSGSFGEQFF

J: TRBJ2-2
size: once
D: .
V: TRBV7-3
DNA: TGTGCCAGCAGCTACATTAACACCGGGGAGCTGTTTTTT
CDR3: CASSYINTGELFF

J: TRBJ1-2
size: once
D: TRBD1
V: TRBV3-1/TRBV3-2
DNA: TGTGCCAGCAGTCGGGACAGCTCCTATGGCTACACCTTC
CDR3: CASSRDSSYGYTF

J: TRBJ2-3
size: .
D: .
V: TRBV5-1
DNA: TGCGCCAGCAGCTTGTTGGAGGGGACAGATACGCAGTATTTT
CDR3: CASSLLEGTDTQYF

J: TRBJ2-3
size: .
D: .
V: TRBV18
DNA: TGTGCCAGCTCACCACAGGGGTCTGGCACAGATACGCAGTATTTT
CDR3: CASSPQGSGTDTQYF

J: TRBJ1-2
size: .
D: TRBD1
V: TRBV19
DNA: TGTGCCAGTAGTATAGGACCCGGGGGGACAGGCGGAGGCTACACCTTC
CDR3: CASSIGPGGTGGGYTF

J: TRBJ2-7
size: once
D: TRBD1
V: TRBV19
DNA: TGTGCCAGTAAGCCCTCCGACACAGGGGGCGAAGTGAAGCAGTACTTC
CDR3: CASKPSDTGGEVKQYF

J: TRBJ2-7
size: few
D: .
V: TRBV28
DNA: TGTGCCAGCAGTTTAGGAGGCGGTCCTACCTACGAGCAGTACTTC
CDR3: CASSLGGGPTYEQYF

J: TRBJ2-2
size: .
D: .
V: TRBV6-5
DNA: TGTGCCAGCAGTTATTCCGTCACCGGGGAGCTGTTTTTT
CDR3: CASSYSVTGELFF

J: TRBJ1-1
size: .
D: .
V: TRBV18
DNA: TGTGCCAGCTCACTAGCTGGCTCCCGAAGGGGGACTGAAGCTTTCTTT
CDR3: CASSLAGSRRGTEAFF

J: TRBJ1-2
size: .
D: .
V: TRBV7-9
DNA: TGTGCCATCCCCGAGGTGGATGGCTACACCTTC
CDR3: CAIPEVDGYTF